These 3 T cell receptor beta chains were all obtained from the same sample, sequenced in a study of T cells in Graves' hyperthyroidism and ophthalmopathy. There were TCR beta CDR3 regions amplified from RNA transcripts. HTBI primers were the set used in a first-round RT-PCR of the TCR CDR3. In TCRdb, the multiplex PCR reads were re-called with MiXCR into one record per CDR3 protein. Of 460,000 or so distinct CDR3 sequences listed, around an eighth are singletons. Material: blood. These receptors came from a woman aged 18-29 years with Graves' hyperthyroidism.

The sample holds many counts of this clonotype. This chain links TRBV2 with TRBJ2-1, with 7 bases matching TRBD2. CDR1 is SNHLY and CDR2 is FYNNEI in the germline V gene. The CDR3 sequence is 12 residues long. V shed 1 base and J 12 bases; nucleotides not matched to a gene: 3. DNA of the CDR3: TGTGCCAGCAGTGAAGAGGTAGCGGGGCAGTTCTTC. It translates to CASSEEVAGQFF.

The chain joins TRBV2 to TRBJ1-1; D gene unclear. Per germline, CDR1 SNHLY and CDR2 FYNNEI. V lost 8 bases and J lost 10, with 17 bases in between. This CDR3 is 12 amino acids long. The CDR3 DNA sequence: TGTGCCAGCTTGGCCGGGCCCCTGGGAGCTTTCTTT. Translating it yields CASLAGPLGAFF.

The V gene is TRBV19, the J gene TRBJ1-2, with 9 bases that match TRBD1. J gave up 8 bases and V 3 bases, and 7 bases lay outside the gene matches. There are 14 residues in the CDR3. Per the germline V gene, CDR1 is LNHDA and CDR2 is SQIVND (reference sequence). The CDR3 region has the DNA TGTGCCAGTAGTATCACAGGGGGCAGGGACGGCTACACCTTC. This translates into CASSITGGRDGYTF. The full variable domain, completed using reference TRBV19 and TRBJ1-2, is DGGITQSPKYLFRKEGQNVTLSCEQNLNHDAMYWYRQDPGQGLRLIYYSQIVNDFQKGDIAEGYSVSREKKESFPLTVTSAQKNPTAFYLCASSITGGRDGYTFGSGTRLTVV.